This TCR beta chain was sequenced for a study of CD8+ T cells in alopecia areata. Notes on the study in general: Scalp specimens additionally yield sequences from normal skin's resident alphabeta T cells. Patients displayed less clarity in TCR sharing than mice, a finding possibly related to HLA. Affected lesional scalp, above all in alopecia totalis/universalis, was more clonal than normal scalp.

As the sequencing template, cDNA was produced by extracting RNA and reverse transcribing it. Data came from immunoSEQ multiplex PCR; TCRdb stores just in-frame clones and leaves some out. The table lists 110,000 or so clones, around 61% of them singletons. Notes on this clone: The antigen is unknown. Within the sample, other DNA sequences also encode this same CDR3.

The germline V gene encodes CDR1 GTSNPN and CDR2 SVGIG (reference sequence). Trimming removed 3 bases from V and 0 bases from J; junction bases left unmatched: 2. The CDR3 spans 13 residues. PBMCs provided sorted CD4+ and CD8+ T cells. The source is a human donor in good health. V and J are TRBV30 and TRBJ2-7, with TRBD2 matching over 7 bases. Material: CD4+ T cells sorted from blood. As DNA, the CDR3 is TGTGCCTGGAGCGGGGGGATCTCCTACGAGCAGTACTTC. It codes for CAWSGGISYEQYF.